The 31 T cell receptor beta chains in this list originate from one sample, sequenced in a study of cytomegalovirus exposure and HLA in healthy donors. PCR used 60 Vbeta primers and 13 Jbeta primers. Data came from immunoSEQ multiplex PCR; TCRdb stores just in-frame clones and leaves some out. The sample holds some 160,000 clones, around 84% seen once. The sequenced sample consisted of PBMCs. These receptors originate from a man in his fifties or sixties in good health and CMV-seropositive.

The J gene is TRBJ2-1, the V gene TRBV7-3; the match to TRBD2 covers 11 bases. Germline V CDR1 and CDR2: SGHTA, FQGTGA. With 2 bases clipped from V and 13 bases from J, the junction kept 10 bases outside the gene matches. This CDR3 has 15 amino acids. CDR3 in amino acids: CASSLQLAGVGEQFF. CDR3 nucleotide sequence: TGTGCCAGCAGCTTACAACTAGCGGGAGTGGGCGAACAGTTCTTC. Complete variable domain (other parts from reference TRBV7-3 and TRBJ2-1): GAGVSQTPSNKVTEKGKYVELRCDPISGHTALYWYRQSLGQGPEFLIYFQGTGAADDSGLPNDRFFAVRPEGSVSTLKIQRTERGDSAVYLCASSLQLAGVGEQFFGPGTRLTVL.

This clone turned up a few times. Here the CDR3 DNA reads TGTGCCAGCACCACGACATGGGAGAACTATGGCTACACCTTC. This translates into CASTTTWENYGYTF. The rearrangement joins TRBV11-2 to TRBJ1-2; D remains ambiguous. Trimming left V 7 bases short and J 2 bases short, with 14 bases between. CDR1 is SGHAT, CDR2 FQNNGV, per germline. This CDR3 spans 14 amino acids.

The chain has TRBV6-1 and TRBJ1-3; D gene ambiguous. With 3 bases removed from V and 0 bases from J, the gap between germline ends came to 6 bases. This CDR3 is built from 14 residues. Germline-derived CDR1 and CDR2 are MNHNS and SASEGT. This CDR3 reads CASSELVSGNTIYF. CDR3 nucleotide sequence: TGTGCCAGCAGTGAGCTAGTCTCTGGAAACACCATATATTTT.

V and J are TRBV27 and TRBJ1-5; D remains unclear. Germline V gene lookup returns CDR1 MNHEY and CDR2 SMNVEV (reference sequence). The ends were cut back, 6 bases at V and 0 bases at J, with 9 bases in the middle. The CDR3 is 14 residues long. CDR3 sequence (DNA): TGTGCCAGCAGCATGGGGAGTAGCAATCAGCCCCAGCATTTT. The encoded protein is CASSMGSSNQPQHF.

The J gene is TRBJ2-4, the V gene TRBV5-1, with D unclear. Germline values: CDR1 SGHRS, CDR2 YFSETQ. The CDR3 consists of 14 residues. V was cut by 1 base and J by 1 base, with 6 bases left in between. Written as DNA, the CDR3 is TGCGCCAGCAGCTTGACGACTGCCAAAAACATTCAGTACTTC. Translating it yields CASSLTTAKNIQYF.

V gene TRBV5-1 combines with J gene TRBJ1-6; unclear D gene. The CDR3 is made up of 12 amino acids. Trimming left V 4 bases short and J 7 bases short, with 6 bases between. Germline V gives CDR1 SGHRS, CDR2 YFSETQ. The CDR3 DNA reads as TGCGCCAGCAGCCCGGGGAATTCACCCCTCCACTTT. Protein sequence: CASSPGNSPLHF.

J is TRBJ1-1 and V is TRBV9; 9 nucleotides agree with TRBD1. Germline CDR1 and CDR2: SGDLS and YYNGEE. J was trimmed by 4 bases and V by 0 bases; bases with no gene match: 1. There are 14 residues in the CDR3. The CDR3 sequence: CASSVAGQGTEAFF. The CDR3 DNA sequence: TGTGCCAGCAGCGTAGCGGGACAGGGCACTGAAGCTTTCTTT.

This clone appeared once. V usage is TRBV9 and J usage is TRBJ2-1, with D possibly being TRBD1 (6 bases). V lost 0 bases and J lost 12, with 16 bases in between. The CDR3 covers 14 residues. Germline lookup yields CDR1 SGDLS and CDR2 YYNGEE. The CDR3 bases are TGTGCCAGCAGCGTAGAGACTGGGGGCCTGCGGCAGTTCTTC. This sequence encodes CASSVETGGLRQFF.

V usage is TRBV7-9 and J usage is TRBJ2-1; TRBD2 might be the D (5 bases). Germline loops: CDR1 SEHNR, CDR2 FQNEAQ (reference sequence). CDR3 length: 11 amino acids. Trimming stripped 5 bases from V and 9 bases from J, with 8 bases between. The CDR3 is CASSRTLEQFF. DNA for the CDR3: TGTGCCAGCAGCCGGACTCTTGAGCAGTTCTTC.

The chain links TRBV5-1 to TRBJ2-1; D possibly corresponds to TRBD1 (6 bases). Germline V gene lookup returns CDR1 SGHRS and CDR2 YFSETQ. Trimming shortened V by 6 bases and J by 9 bases, and 16 bases separated the two germline ends. There are 13 residues in the CDR3. CDR3 region: CASTQQGTGEQFF. The CDR3 DNA is TGCGCCAGCACTCAACAGGGTACCGGTGAGCAGTTCTTC.

The rearrangement uses TRBV10-2 and TRBJ1-3; 9 positions agree with TRBD1. CDR3 length: 14 residues. Germline V gives CDR1 WSHSY, CDR2 SAAADI. V was clipped by 6 bases and J by 5 bases; unmatched bases: 5. The CDR3 here is CASSRDRERNTIYF. CDR3 DNA: TGCGCCAGCAGCCGGGACAGGGAAAGAAACACCATATATTTT.

The chain joins TRBV19 to TRBJ1-2, with 11 nucleotides matching TRBD1. The germline V gene encodes CDR1 LNHDA and CDR2 SQIVND (reference sequence). The CDR3 is 17 amino acids. V lost 6 bases and J lost 4; bases outside the gene matches: 13. As DNA, the CDR3 is TGTGCCAGTAGCGAAACGGGACAGGGGGAGTGGGGCTATGGCTACACCTTC. Translating it yields CASSETGQGEWGYGYTF. The entire variable domain, with the rest obtained from reference TRBV19 and TRBJ1-2, is as follows: DGGITQSPKYLFRKEGQNVTLSCEQNLNHDAMYWYRQDPGQGLRLIYYSQIVNDFQKGDIAEGYSVSREKKESFPLTVTSAQKNPTAFYLCASSETGQGEWGYGYTFGSGTRLTVV.

The CDR3 nucleotides read TGTGCCAGCATCTCCCAGTTCTCGGATACGCAGTATTTT. Protein: CASISQFSDTQYF. The rearrangement joins TRBV2 to TRBJ2-3; D uncertain. The CDR3 extends over 13 amino acids. Looked up from germline, CDR1 is SNHLY and CDR2 is FYNNEI. With 7 bases removed from V and 6 bases from J, the gap between germline ends came to 14 bases.

V usage is TRBV19 and J usage is TRBJ2-7; the D gene is possibly TRBD2 (5 bases). The CDR3 contains 15 residues. From germline, CDR1 is LNHDA and CDR2 SQIVND (reference sequence). Deletions cut 2 bases from V and 7 bases from J, with 18 bases between. The CDR3 spells CASSIKARGQGEQYF. The CDR3 bases are TGTGCCAGTAGTATAAAGGCACGCGGGCAAGGAGAGCAGTACTTC.

This rearrangement joins TRBV6-5 to TRBJ2-1; TRBD1 matches 12 bases. CDR1 is MNHEY and CDR2 is SVGAGI in the germline V gene. V gave up 0 bases and J gave up 6 bases; unmatched junction bases: 3. The CDR3 is 16 amino acids. CDR3 sequence (DNA): TGTGCCAGCAGTTACTCCCCGGGACAGGGGGCCAATGAGCAGTTCTTC. Its translation is CASSYSPGQGANEQFF.

V usage is TRBV2 and J usage is TRBJ2-3, with unresolved D. With 8 bases removed from V and 3 bases from J, the gap between germline ends came to 18 bases. The CDR3 is 15 amino acids. Germline CDR1 and CDR2: SNHLY and FYNNEI. In DNA, the CDR3 is TGTGCCAGCGAGGTTTCGGGTTTCGGGACAGATACGCAGTATTTT. Amino acid sequence: CASEVSGFGTDTQYF.

The chain carries TRBV27 and TRBJ1-2, with 7 bases aligning to TRBD1. The CDR3 is made up of 16 amino acids. Germline values: CDR1 MNHEY, CDR2 SMNVEV (reference sequence). V was clipped by 6 bases and J by 0 bases; unmatched bases: 10. CDR3 loop: CASSLSGTVTNYGYTF. The CDR3 region has the DNA TGTGCCAGCAGCCTCTCCGGGACAGTTACTAACTATGGCTACACCTTC.

The chain joins TRBV5-1 to TRBJ1-2; maybe TRBD1 (6 bases). This CDR3 is 15 amino acids long. V dropped 0 bases and J dropped 1 base, with 10 bases sitting between them. Germline loops: CDR1 SGHRS, CDR2 YFSETQ. The CDR3 reads CASSLGQDRNYGYTF. The CDR3 DNA is TGCGCCAGCAGCTTGGGACAGGACCGTAACTATGGCTACACCTTC.

This rearrangement joins TRBV18 to TRBJ2-1; TRBD1 aligns across 9 bases. This CDR3 comprises 15 residues. Germline CDR1 reads KGHSH; CDR2 reads LQKENI. J lost 4 bases, V lost 3 bases, and 4 bases had no gene match. CDR3 nucleotides: TGTGCCAGCTCACCTCCGGACAGGGGTTACAATGAGCAGTTCTTC. It encodes CASSPPDRGYNEQFF.

CDR3 sequence: CASSQWRGGETGELFF. The CDR3 nucleotides are TGTGCCAGCAGCCAATGGCGGGGAGGCGAAACCGGGGAGCTGTTTTTT. V usage is TRBV7-9 and J usage is TRBJ2-2; D perhaps matches TRBD2 (6 bases). The CDR3 is 16 amino acids. Germline CDR1 SEHNR, CDR2 FQNEAQ (reference sequence). V dropped 5 bases and J dropped 5 bases, with 18 bases sitting between them.

V and J are TRBV6-1 and TRBJ2-5, with D unresolved. Germline V gives CDR1 MNHNS, CDR2 SASEGT. The CDR3 runs 10 residues. Trimming pared 10 bases from V and 7 bases from J, leaving 10 bases between. CDR3 bases: TGTGCCACCCTCCTAAGGACCCAGTACTTC. This gives the protein CATLLRTQYF.

The rearrangement uses TRBV10-3 and TRBJ2-4; D is possibly TRBD2 (6 bases). The CDR3 has 15 amino acids. V was trimmed by 3 bases and J by 0 bases, leaving 9 bases between them. CDR1 is ENHRY and CDR2 is SYGVKD in the germline V gene. The CDR3, as DNA: TGTGCCATCAGTGACACGGGAGTAGCCAAAAACATTCAGTACTTC. It encodes CAISDTGVAKNIQYF.

The chain joins TRBV5-1 to TRBJ2-2, with D hard to call. CDR3 length: 14 residues. CDR1 is SGHRS, CDR2 YFSETQ, per germline. V was clipped by 0 bases and J by 3 bases, with 6 bases between them. The CDR3 sequence is CASSLGGDTGELFF. The CDR3 region has the DNA TGCGCCAGCAGCTTGGGAGGAGACACCGGGGAGCTGTTTTTT.

V usage is TRBV6-5 and J usage is TRBJ1-5; D ambiguous. Germline V gene sequence: CDR1 MNHEY, CDR2 SVGAGI. This CDR3 region has 14 residues. V lost 4 bases to trimming and J lost 0 bases, with 7 bases between them. CDR3 protein: CASSSQYSNQPQHF. The DNA for the CDR3 is TGTGCCAGCAGTTCGCAGTATAGCAATCAGCCCCAGCATTTT.

This chain connects TRBV7-6 to TRBJ2-2; possibly TRBD2 for D (5 bases). The CDR3 has 16 amino acids. The germline V and J ends were trimmed by 1 base and 7 bases, with 16 bases remaining between them. Germline V CDR1 and CDR2: SGHVS, FNYEAQ. In DNA form, the CDR3 reads TGTGCCAGCAGCTTAGAAACGGGGAGCGTCCTCGGGGAGCTGTTTTTT. Protein sequence: CASSLETGSVLGELFF.

The chain is built from TRBV9 and TRBJ1-6; tentative D call: TRBD1 (6 bases). The length of the CDR3 is 14 residues. Deletions cut 4 bases from V and 7 bases from J, with 12 bases between. The germline CDR1 and CDR2 sequences are SGDLS and YYNGEE. For the CDR3, the DNA is TGTGCCAGCAGCCCCGACAGGACCAATTCACCCCTCCACTTT. It yields the protein CASSPDRTNSPLHF.

The genes are TRBV27 and TRBJ1-2, with D uncertain. The germline gives CDR1 MNHEY, CDR2 SMNVEV (reference sequence). The ends were cut back, 4 bases at V and 5 bases at J, with 14 bases in the middle. The CDR3 spans 14 residues. The chain's CDR3 is CASSSAGNSYGYTF. For the CDR3, the DNA is TGTGCCAGCAGTTCCGCCGGGAACTCTTATGGCTACACCTTC.

The chain carries TRBV30 and TRBJ2-2; TRBD2 is a possible D gene (5 bases). V lost 5 bases and J 0 bases, leaving 16 bases between the germline ends. This CDR3 contains 16 residues. Germline values: CDR1 GTSNPN, CDR2 SVGIG (reference sequence). CDR3 residues: CAWVDPDGANTGELFF. CDR3 sequence (DNA): TGTGCCTGGGTGGATCCGGACGGGGCGAACACCGGGGAGCTGTTTTTT.

This clone was found once. V usage is TRBV19 and J usage is TRBJ2-5, with TRBD1 identical over 11 bases. The CDR3 contains 15 residues. Germline loops: CDR1 LNHDA, CDR2 SQIVND (reference sequence). The V gene end was trimmed by 6 bases and the J gene end by 5 bases; junction bases not matched to a gene: 8. The CDR3, as DNA: TGTGCCAGTAGCGCTGGACAGGGGGCGAGGGAGACCCAGTACTTC. This gives the protein CASSAGQGARETQYF.

The CDR3 reads CASGVGGFGELFF. CDR3 nucleotides: TGTGCCAGCGGAGTAGGAGGGTTCGGGGAGCTGTTTTTT. The chain uses TRBV7-8 and TRBJ2-2, with a tentative D call TRBD2 (6 bases). Trimming pared 8 bases from V and 7 bases from J, leaving 14 bases between. This CDR3 is 13 amino acids long. Germline V gene data show CDR1 as SGHVS and CDR2 as FQNEAQ. Together with reference TRBV7-8 and TRBJ2-2, the CDR3 gives the full variable domain: GAGVSQSPRYKVAKRGQDVALRCDPISGHVSLFWYQQALGQGPEFLTYFQNEAQLDKSGLPSDRFFAERPEGSVSTLKIQRTQQEDSAVYLCASGVGGFGELFFGEGSRLTVL.

V usage is TRBV6-5 and J usage is TRBJ2-7, with 9 bases fitting TRBD1. Germline values: CDR1 MNHEY, CDR2 SVGAGI. V trimming: 5 bases; J trimming: 3 bases; junction bases outside the gene matches: 5. This CDR3 is built from 14 residues. CDR3 residues: CASSPPGQGYEQYF. DNA for the CDR3: TGTGCCAGCAGTCCCCCGGGACAGGGCTACGAGCAGTACTTC.